This passage covers 24 T cell receptor beta chains from one sample sequenced in a study of early T cells in non-severe SARS-CoV-2 infection. TCRdb reprocessed the 5' RACE reads with MiXCR, giving one entry per CDR3 protein. The data hold about 100,000 distinct CDR3 sequences, with roughly an eighth observed a single time. Sequenced material: whole blood. These TCRs come from an adult who was a healthcare worker with PCR-confirmed SARS-CoV-2 infection or an uninfected control (not recorded which).

This clonotype has only a few counts. The chain employs TRBV18 and TRBJ2-5; D might be TRBD1 or TRBD2, each matching 5 bases. Germline V lookup: CDR1 KGHSH, CDR2 LQKENI. V dropped 8 bases and J dropped 1 base, with 14 bases sitting between them. The CDR3 runs 14 residues. DNA for the CDR3: TGTGCCAGCACATACACTGGGGGCCAAGAGACCCAGTACTTC. Translation: CASTYTGGQETQYF.

The chain has TRBV12-3 or TRBV12-4 and TRBJ2-1; a weak D match, TRBD1 (5 bases). The CDR3 is made up of 14 amino acids. With 5 bases removed from V and 8 bases from J, the gap between germline ends came to 16 bases. The CDR3 is CASSRTSVADEQFF. The CDR3 DNA reads as TGTGCCAGCAGTAGGACAAGTGTTGCCGATGAGCAGTTCTTC.

This clonotype was detected ten times or more. The chain combines TRBV29-1 with TRBJ1-1, with a weak D call TRBD1 (6 bases). Germline CDR1 reads SQVTM; CDR2 reads ANQGSEA. The CDR3 contains 13 residues. The V gene lost 6 bases and the J gene lost 4 bases, with 15 bases spanning the gap. CDR3 residues: CSVHRGGGTEAFF. The CDR3 DNA reads TGCAGCGTGCACCGAGGGGGTGGCACTGAAGCTTTCTTT. Variable domain in full (rest from reference TRBV29-1 and TRBJ1-1): SAVISQKPSRDICQRGTSLTIQCQVDSQVTMMFWYRQQPGQSLTLIATANQGSEATYESGFVIDKFPISRPNLTFSTLTVSNMSPEDSSIYLCSVHRGGGTEAFFGQGTRLTVV.

V usage is TRBV5-1 and J usage is TRBJ2-2; tentatively, D is TRBD1 (5 bases). The V and J ends lost 0 bases and 0 bases respectively, with 9 bases between them. Germline CDR1 is SGHRS and CDR2 is YFSETQ. The CDR3 extends over 16 amino acids. The CDR3 nucleotides read TGCGCCAGCAGCTTGGGGGGCGCCGCGAACACCGGGGAGCTGTTTTTT. This translates into CASSLGGAANTGELFF.

This clonotype appeared a few times. V and J are TRBV28 and TRBJ1-2; D is perhaps TRBD1 (6 bases). CDR1 MDHEN and CDR2 SYDVKM come from the germline V gene. Trimming took 6 bases from V and 3 from J, leaving 17 bases between them. The CDR3 length is 15 residues. The CDR3: CASRQRQDAHYGYTF. The CDR3 DNA follows: TGTGCCAGCAGACAAAGACAGGACGCCCACTATGGCTACACCTTC.

Many counts were recorded for this clonotype. This rearrangement joins TRBV6-6 to TRBJ1-1, with D unresolved. The germline V gene has CDR1 MNHNY and CDR2 SVGAGI (reference sequence). Trimming removed 6 bases at V and 9 bases at J, with 14 bases between. This CDR3 is 12 amino acids long. The CDR3: CASSHALAQAFF. CDR3 DNA sequence: TGTGCCAGCAGCCATGCGCTGGCCCAAGCTTTCTTT.

This chain connects TRBV29-1 to TRBJ2-1; D gene unclear. Germline CDR1 and CDR2: SQVTM and ANQGSEA. V lost 5 bases, J lost 8 bases, and 13 bases lay in between. There are 12 residues in the CDR3. The chain's CDR3 is CSVYTHWDEQFF. The DNA of the CDR3 is TGCAGCGTTTACACCCATTGGGATGAGCAGTTCTTC.

The genes are TRBV20-1 and TRBJ1-2; TRBD1 might be the D (5 bases). With 5 bases removed from V and 1 base from J, the gap between germline ends came to 14 bases. This CDR3 is built from 14 residues. Looked up from germline, CDR1 is DFQATT and CDR2 is SNEGSKA (reference sequence). The CDR3 region is CSAGGNANNYGYTF. The CDR3 region has the DNA TGCAGTGCTGGGGGGAATGCCAATAACTATGGCTACACCTTC.

The rearrangement uses TRBV21-1 and TRBJ2-1; the table assigns TRBD2, which was not confirmed against the DNA. TRBV21-1 is flagged as a pseudogene. The CDR3 contains 16 residues. The CDR3 loop reads CASSRQGLRGGQRWVF. DNA of the CDR3: TGTGCCAGCAGCCGTCAAGGCCTGCGGGGGGGCCAAAGGTGGGTCTTC.

This clonotype occurred a few times. The chain carries TRBV20-1 and TRBJ2-7, with D tentatively TRBD1 or TRBD2 (5 bases each). V lost 4 bases and J 0 bases, leaving 19 bases between the germline ends. The CDR3 has 16 residues. Germline CDR1 is DFQATT and CDR2 is SNEGSKA (reference sequence). The CDR3 protein is CSAIHPGTASSYEQYF. The CDR3 bases are TGCAGTGCTATCCATCCCGGGACCGCCAGCTCCTACGAGCAGTACTTC.

This clonotype appeared many times. CDR3 in amino acids: CSAHVNRGKQQPQHF. The CDR3 DNA is TGCAGTGCCCATGTGAACAGGGGGAAGCAACAGCCCCAGCATTTT. The rearrangement joins TRBV20-1 to TRBJ1-5; 8 bases map to TRBD1. Looked up from germline, CDR1 is DFQATT and CDR2 is SNEGSKA (reference sequence). CDR3 size: 15 residues. V lost 6 bases and J lost 7; bases outside the gene matches: 14.

This clonotype was detected ten times or more. The chain couples TRBV2 to TRBJ2-5; D is uncertain. Germline assignment: CDR1 SNHLY and CDR2 FYNNEI. Trimming removed 2 bases from V and 1 base from J, with 8 bases in between. CDR3 length: 14 amino acids. This CDR3 is CASSEFWGQETQYF. The CDR3, as DNA: TGTGCCAGCAGTGAATTCTGGGGCCAAGAGACCCAGTACTTC.

The chain is built from TRBV11-2 and TRBJ1-1; maybe TRBD1 (5 bases). This CDR3 has 12 residues. The ends were cut back, 3 bases at V and 6 bases at J, with 8 bases in the middle. The germline V gene has CDR1 SGHAT and CDR2 FQNNGV. The CDR3 protein is CASSFGTAEAFF. Written as DNA, the CDR3 is TGTGCCAGCAGCTTTGGGACGGCTGAAGCTTTCTTT.

The CDR3 here is CASRGRSPPPGLKQYF. The CDR3 coding sequence is TGTGCCAGCAGAGGAAGGTCCCCCCCCCCAGGGCTCAAGCAGTATTTT. The V gene is TRBV6-1, the J gene TRBJ2-3, with D perhaps matching TRBD1 (5 bases). The germline V and J ends were trimmed by 6 bases and 11 bases, with 27 bases remaining between them. The CDR3 is 16 amino acids. Per the germline V gene, CDR1 is MNHNS and CDR2 is SASEGT.

This clonotype was counted a few times. The chain links TRBV27 to TRBJ2-2; the D gene is possibly TRBD2 (7 bases). The germline V and J ends were trimmed by 3 bases and 3 bases, with 17 bases remaining between them. The CDR3 has 17 amino acids. The V gene's germline CDR1 is MNHEY and CDR2 SMNVEV (reference sequence). The CDR3: CASSLGGGRSDTGELFF. CDR3 nucleotide sequence: TGTGCCAGCAGTTTGGGGGGGGGCAGATCGGACACCGGGGAGCTGTTTTTT.

The genes are TRBV7-9 and TRBJ1-1, with 8 bases fitting TRBD1. The V gene end was trimmed by 1 base and the J gene end by 6 bases; junction bases not matched to a gene: 7. Germline assignment: CDR1 SEHNR and CDR2 FQNEAQ (reference sequence). The CDR3 has 15 amino acids. DNA for the CDR3: TGTGCCAGCAGCTTAGGTGAGGGACAGGCCTCTGAAGCTTTCTTT. It yields the protein CASSLGEGQASEAFF.

The table lists this clonotype with many counts. This chain joins TRBV29-1 and TRBJ2-5; either TRBD1 or TRBD2 may supply D (5 bases each). Germline V gene lookup returns CDR1 SQVTM and CDR2 ANQGSEA. Trimming took 6 bases from V and 4 from J, leaving 12 bases between them. The CDR3 length is 12 residues. The CDR3 region has the DNA TGCAGCGTGGGACCGGGTCTAGAGACCCAGTACTTC. This codes for CSVGPGLETQYF.

This clonotype has a count of ten or more. This rearrangement joins TRBV12-3 or TRBV12-4 to TRBJ2-5; the D gene is possibly TRBD1 (6 bases). The V and J ends lost 6 bases and 3 bases respectively, with 11 bases between them. The CDR3 consists of 13 residues. CDR3 sequence reads: CASSRTAKETQYF. The CDR3 DNA sequence: TGTGCCAGCAGCAGGACAGCCAAAGAGACCCAGTACTTC.

This rearrangement joins TRBV2 to TRBJ2-5; D call uncertain. CDR3 length: 18 amino acids. The germline gives CDR1 SNHLY, CDR2 FYNNEI. V was cut by 6 bases and J by 7 bases, with 30 bases left in between. The CDR3, as DNA: TGTGCCAGCAGGGGCCCTTACCGGGTTACTCGGCCCTCGTTGACCCAGTACTTC. Protein: CASRGPYRVTRPSLTQYF.

Many counts were recorded for this clonotype. The chain is built from TRBV28 and TRBJ1-2; D ambiguous. The CDR3 is made up of 12 amino acids. Trimming removed 8 bases at V and 4 bases at J, with 11 bases between. CDR1 and CDR2 (germline): MDHEN, SYDVKM. CDR3 in amino acids: CASQRQTYGYTF. The CDR3 DNA reads TGTGCCAGCCAACGCCAGACCTATGGCTACACCTTC.

This clonotype was seen ten or more times. The V call is TRBV15, the J call TRBJ2-7; D tentatively fits TRBD1 or TRBD2 (5 bases each). The V and J ends lost 1 base and 4 bases respectively, with 11 bases between them. Germline V gives CDR1 LNHNV, CDR2 YYDKDF (reference sequence). CDR3 length equals 14 residues. CDR3 region: CATSRGGDEYEQYF. The CDR3 region has the DNA TGTGCCACCAGCAGAGGAGGGGACGAATACGAGCAGTACTTC.

This clonotype was seen repeatedly, ten times or more. The CDR3 DNA reads TGTGCCAGCAGTTTCCGACTAGCGGGGGGGATGGCAGATACGCAGTATTTT. Protein product: CASSFRLAGGMADTQYF. The rearrangement uses TRBV28 and TRBJ2-3; 14 bases agree with TRBD2. The CDR3 consists of 17 residues. Trimming took 3 bases from V and 4 from J; bases not matched to a gene: 6. CDR1 and CDR2 (germline): MDHEN, SYDVKM.

The rearrangement joins TRBV28 to TRBJ1-2, with D maybe TRBD1 (6 bases). This CDR3 is 15 amino acids long. The V end lost 5 bases, the J end lost 6 bases, and 19 bases lay between the germline ends. Germline V gene data show CDR1 as MDHEN and CDR2 as SYDVKM. The CDR3 reads CASSPPGGGRDGYTF. The DNA for the CDR3 is TGTGCCAGCAGTCCCCCGGGCGGGGGCAGGGATGGCTACACCTTC.

This clonotype was seen repeatedly, ten times or more. This chain joins TRBV11-2 and TRBJ2-5, with 7 positions matching TRBD1. The length of the CDR3 is 19 residues. V gave up 0 bases and J gave up 2 bases; unmatched junction bases: 15. CDR1 SGHAT and CDR2 FQNNGV come from the germline V gene. In DNA form, the CDR3 reads TGTGCCAGCAGCTTAGATCCCGGAAGCAGGGGGACGGCGCAAGAGACCCAGTACTTC. Amino acid sequence: CASSLDPGSRGTAQETQYF.